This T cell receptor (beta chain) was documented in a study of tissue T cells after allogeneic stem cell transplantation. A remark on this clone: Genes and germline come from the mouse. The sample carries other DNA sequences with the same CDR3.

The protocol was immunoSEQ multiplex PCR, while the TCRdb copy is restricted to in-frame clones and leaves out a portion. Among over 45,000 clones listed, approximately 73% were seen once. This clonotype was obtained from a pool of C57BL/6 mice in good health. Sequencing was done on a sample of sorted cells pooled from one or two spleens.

CDR3 bases read: TGTGCCAGCAGTCCCGGGACAAACACAGAAGTCTTC. This gives the protein CASSPGTNTEVF. The whole CDR3 sequence is CASSPGTNTEVFF. The chain has TRBV15 and TRBJ1-1, with D hard to call. With the read ending 1 residue before the CDR3 end, the germline J gene is used to fill in that end. The CDR3 contains 13 residues. Germline V gives CDR1 SGHND, CDR2 FRSKSL. V lost 5 bases, J lost 0 bases, and 7 bases lay in between.